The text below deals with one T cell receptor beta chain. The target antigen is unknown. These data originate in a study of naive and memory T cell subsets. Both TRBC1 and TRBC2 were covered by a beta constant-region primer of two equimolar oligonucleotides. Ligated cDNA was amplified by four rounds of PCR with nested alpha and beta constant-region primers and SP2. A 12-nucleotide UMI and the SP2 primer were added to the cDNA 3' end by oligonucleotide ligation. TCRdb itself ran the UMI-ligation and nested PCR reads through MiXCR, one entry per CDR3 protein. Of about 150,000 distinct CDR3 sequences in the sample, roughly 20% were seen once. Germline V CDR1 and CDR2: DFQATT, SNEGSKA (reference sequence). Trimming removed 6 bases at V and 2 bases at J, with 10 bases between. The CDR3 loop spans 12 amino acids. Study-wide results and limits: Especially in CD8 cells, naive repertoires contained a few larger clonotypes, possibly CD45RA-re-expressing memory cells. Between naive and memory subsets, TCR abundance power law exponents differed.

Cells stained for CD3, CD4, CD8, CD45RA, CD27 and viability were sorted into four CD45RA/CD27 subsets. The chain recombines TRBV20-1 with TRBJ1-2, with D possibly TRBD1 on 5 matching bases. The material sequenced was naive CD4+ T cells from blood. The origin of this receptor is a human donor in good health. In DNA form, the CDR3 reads TGCAGTGCCGGGGACCGAAACTATGGCTACACCTTC. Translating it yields CSAGDRNYGYTF.